Below are 8 T cell receptor beta chains sequenced from a single sample in a study of molecular identifiers for immune sequencing clone quantification. Each CDR3 protein gets one entry after TCRdb re-called the PCR reads with MiXCR. The sample carries just under 650,000 distinct CDR3 sequences, 15% to 20% recorded once. Sequencing was performed on naive CD8+ T cells from blood, with Jurkat cell RNA spiked in. Subset meaning: FACS-sorted CD8+CD4-CCR7+CD45RA+ naive T cells. The source of these receptors is a human donor in good health. Some libraries in this study had Jurkat cell RNA spiked in.

This clonotype was counted many times. The CDR3 sequence is CASSSEPGNQPQHF. The CDR3, as DNA: TGTGCCAGCAGCTCCGAACCGGGCAATCAGCCCCAGCATTTT. V gene TRBV7-2 combines with J gene TRBJ1-5; D gene uncertain. This CDR3 contains 14 residues. Germline lookup yields CDR1 SGHTA and CDR2 FQGNSA. The V end lost 4 bases, the J end lost 2 bases, and 9 bases lay between the germline ends.

About this clonotype itself: Its ends do not fully match the called genes, so a read error is possible. V is TRBV4-1 and J is TRBJ2-7; 11 bases are shared with TRBD1. The CDR3 spans 19 residues. CDR1 and CDR2 from the germline V gene are MGHRA and YSYEKL. CDR3 sequence: CASSQVAGTGGLVGYVQYF. The CDR3 DNA reads TGCGCCAGCAGCCAAGTTGCCGGGACAGGGGGTCTGGTGGGATACGTGCAGTACTTC.

This clonotype was observed many times. The V and J genes are TRBV13 and TRBJ1-1, with 7 positions matching TRBD1. Germline CDR1 and CDR2: PRHDT and FYEKMQ (reference sequence). J lost 4 bases, V lost 2 bases, and 7 bases had no gene match. The CDR3 spans 15 residues. The CDR3 sequence: CASSLPTGLGTEAFF. The CDR3, as DNA: TGTGCCAGCAGCTTACCGACAGGGTTGGGCACTGAAGCTTTCTTT.

This clonotype has just one count. Being one base from a much bigger clone, this may be a read error. The CDR3 nucleotides read TGTGCCAGCAACTTGGGCGAAACCTACGAGCAGTACTTC. It yields the protein CASNLGETYEQYF. The genes are TRBV7-6 and TRBJ2-7; D remains unclear. Trimming shortened V by 7 bases and J by 2 bases, and 12 bases separated the two germline ends. CDR3 length: 13 amino acids. Germline CDR1 and CDR2: SGHVS and FNYEAQ.

At least ten counts were recorded for this clonotype. The chain recombines TRBV13 with TRBJ2-7, with TRBD2 matching over 10 bases. The V segment lost 1 base and the J segment 5 bases; nucleotides outside the gene matches: 8. Germline V gene data show CDR1 as PRHDT and CDR2 as FYEKMQ (reference sequence). This CDR3 has 16 residues. The CDR3 reads CASSLVMSGGAHEQYF. CDR3 nucleotide sequence: TGTGCCAGCAGCTTAGTAATGAGCGGGGGGGCCCACGAGCAGTACTTC.

This clonotype was detected many times. V usage is TRBV28 and J usage is TRBJ1-1, with 8 bases identical to TRBD1. CDR1 and CDR2 from the germline V gene are MDHEN and SYDVKM. J gave up 10 bases and V 10 bases, and 8 bases lay outside the gene matches. The CDR3 sequence is 11 residues long. The CDR3 loop reads CATEQGVRAFF. CDR3 sequence (DNA): TGTGCCACCGAACAGGGGGTCCGAGCTTTCTTT.

Ten or more counts support this clonotype. V usage is TRBV5-4 and J usage is TRBJ1-1; perhaps TRBD1 as D (5 bases). The germline V gene encodes CDR1 SGHNT and CDR2 YYREEE (reference sequence). V lost 7 bases and J 2 bases, leaving 18 bases between the germline ends. CDR3 length: 15 residues. The CDR3: CASSLWGRVNTEAFF. CDR3 DNA: TGTGCCAGCTCCCTGTGGGGCAGGGTTAACACTGAAGCTTTCTTT.

This clonotype showed up just once. As the CDR3 is not closed by the conserved phenylalanine or tryptophan, this likely results from a read error. This chain joins TRBV27 and TRBJ2-7; unclear D gene. The CDR3 has 14 residues. The ends were cut back, 3 bases at V and 2 bases at J, with 11 bases in the middle. Germline loops: CDR1 MNHEY, CDR2 SMNVEV (reference sequence). The CDR3 nucleotides are TGTGCCAGCAGTTTCGGGCCTGGGGCCTACGAGCAGTACCTC. Translated: CASSFGPGAYEQYL.